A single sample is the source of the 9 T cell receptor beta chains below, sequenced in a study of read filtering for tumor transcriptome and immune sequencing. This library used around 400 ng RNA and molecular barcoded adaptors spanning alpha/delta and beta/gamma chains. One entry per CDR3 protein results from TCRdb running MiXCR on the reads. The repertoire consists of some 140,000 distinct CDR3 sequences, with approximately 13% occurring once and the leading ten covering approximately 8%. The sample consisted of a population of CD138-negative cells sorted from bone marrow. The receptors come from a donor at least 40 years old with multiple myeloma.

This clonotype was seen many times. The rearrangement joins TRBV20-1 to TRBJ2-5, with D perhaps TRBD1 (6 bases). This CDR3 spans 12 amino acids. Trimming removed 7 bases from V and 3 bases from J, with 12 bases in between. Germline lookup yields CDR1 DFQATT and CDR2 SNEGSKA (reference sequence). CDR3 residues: CSVRTAKETQYF. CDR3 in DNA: TGCAGTGTTCGGACAGCTAAAGAGACCCAGTACTTC.

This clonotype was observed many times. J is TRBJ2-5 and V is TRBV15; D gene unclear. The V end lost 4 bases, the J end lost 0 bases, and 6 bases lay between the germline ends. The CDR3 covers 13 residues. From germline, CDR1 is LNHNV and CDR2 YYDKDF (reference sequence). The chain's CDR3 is CATSKGNQETQYF. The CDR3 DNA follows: TGTGCCACCAGCAAAGGGAACCAAGAGACCCAGTACTTC.

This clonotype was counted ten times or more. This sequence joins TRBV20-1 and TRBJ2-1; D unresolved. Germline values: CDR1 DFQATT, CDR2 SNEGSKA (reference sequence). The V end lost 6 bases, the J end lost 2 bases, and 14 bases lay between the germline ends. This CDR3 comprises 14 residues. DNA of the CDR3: TGCAGTGCGCGACCCTCTGCAGCCTACAATGAGCAGTTCTTC. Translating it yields CSARPSAAYNEQFF.

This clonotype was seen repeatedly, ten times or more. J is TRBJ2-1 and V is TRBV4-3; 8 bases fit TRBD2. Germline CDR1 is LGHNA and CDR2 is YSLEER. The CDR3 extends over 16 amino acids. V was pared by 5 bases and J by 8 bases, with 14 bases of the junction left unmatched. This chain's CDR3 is CASSLASVAGLDEQFF. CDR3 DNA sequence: TGCGCCAGCAGCTTAGCTTCGGTAGCGGGATTGGATGAGCAGTTCTTC.

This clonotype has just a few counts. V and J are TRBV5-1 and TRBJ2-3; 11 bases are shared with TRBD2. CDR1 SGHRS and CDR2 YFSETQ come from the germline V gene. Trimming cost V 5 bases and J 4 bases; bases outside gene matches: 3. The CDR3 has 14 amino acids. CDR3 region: CASRLAGEADTQYF. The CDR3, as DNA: TGCGCCAGCAGACTAGCGGGAGAGGCAGATACGCAGTATTTT.

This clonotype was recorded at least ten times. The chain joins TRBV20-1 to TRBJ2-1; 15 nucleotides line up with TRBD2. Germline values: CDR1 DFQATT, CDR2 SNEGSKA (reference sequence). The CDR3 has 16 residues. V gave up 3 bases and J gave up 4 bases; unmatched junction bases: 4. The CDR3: CSARMGLAGGYNEQFF. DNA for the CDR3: TGCAGTGCTAGGATGGGACTAGCGGGAGGTTACAATGAGCAGTTCTTC.

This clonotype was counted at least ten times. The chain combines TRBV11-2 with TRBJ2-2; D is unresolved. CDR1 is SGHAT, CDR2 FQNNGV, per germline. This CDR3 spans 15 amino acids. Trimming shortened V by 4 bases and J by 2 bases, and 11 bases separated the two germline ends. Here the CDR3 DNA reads TGTGCCAGCAGCTCCCGCCGACCAAACACCGGGGAGCTGTTTTTT. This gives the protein CASSSRRPNTGELFF.

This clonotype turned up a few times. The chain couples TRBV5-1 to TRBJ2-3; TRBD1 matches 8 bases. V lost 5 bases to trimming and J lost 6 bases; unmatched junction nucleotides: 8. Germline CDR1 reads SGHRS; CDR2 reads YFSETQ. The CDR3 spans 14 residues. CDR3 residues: CASSSDREWDTQYF. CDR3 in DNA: TGCGCCAGCAGTTCGGACAGGGAGTGGGATACGCAGTATTTT.

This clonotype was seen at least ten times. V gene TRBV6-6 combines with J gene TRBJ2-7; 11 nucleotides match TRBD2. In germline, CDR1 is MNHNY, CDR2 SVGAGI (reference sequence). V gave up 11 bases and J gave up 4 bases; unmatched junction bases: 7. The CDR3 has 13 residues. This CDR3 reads CAGSTSGSYEQYF. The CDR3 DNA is TGTGCCGGGTCAACTAGCGGGAGTTACGAGCAGTACTTC.